This T cell receptor (beta chain) comes out of a study of regulatory T cells in long-lasting Graves disease. General observations from the study: With persistent disease, TRBV28, TRBJ1-2 and TRBJ2-5 were the favored segments.

With iRepertoire HTBI primers and Arm-PCR of CDR3 regions, TCR beta libraries were built. TCRdb re-derived calls from the multiplex PCR reads in MiXCR, one entry per CDR3 protein. This sample has roughly 520,000 distinct CDR3 sequences; around 13% occur once, and the top ten carry roughly 8.9%. Time point in this sample: newly diagnosed GD, antithyroid drugs for less than 3 months. From RNA extracted from PBMCs, the TCR library was made. V was trimmed by 9 bases and J by 4 bases, leaving 24 bases between them. The CDR3 is 16 residues long. The germline CDR1 and CDR2 sequences are MDHEN and SYDVKM. This clonotype was recorded many times. Antigen: not known. The same data also contributed to another study, on T cells in Graves' hyperthyroidism and ophthalmopathy. From that report: Researchers defined stable Graves' hyperthyroidism as no ophthalmopathy progression within 18 months. Aged 18 to 65, the patients had hyperthyroidism that was newly diagnosed and had lasted under 2 months. Clinical symptoms, serum thyroxine, TRAb, thyroid ultrasound and orbital computed tomography informed diagnoses.

The sequenced sample was peripheral blood mononuclear cells (PBMCs), obtained at new diagnosis, from a patient treated with antithyroid drugs. The TCR originated in a woman younger than 45 with Graves disease. This chain joins TRBV28 and TRBJ1-2; possible D gene TRBD1, 6 bases. CDR3 bases: TGTGCCAGTACACCTCTTGGGGGGGCTTCCCTCTATGGCTACACCTTC. Translation: CASTPLGGASLYGYTF.